The clone carrying this T cell receptor (beta chain) appeared a few times. Its matching antigen is unknown. Construction of the TCR beta libraries employed iRepertoire HTBI primers in conjunction with Arm-PCR of CDR3 regions. TCRdb re-analysed the multiplex PCR reads in MiXCR, keeping a single row per CDR3 protein. The repertoire holds some 330,000 distinct CDR3 sequences, with approximately 25% as singletons. This record comes from a study of regulatory T cells in long-lasting Graves disease. Findings and caveats of the study: Lower TCR diversity characterized persistent Graves' patients relative to newly diagnosed patients. Thyroid tissue was not studied; only peripheral blood was.

Time point of the sample: persistent/refractory GD, antithyroid drugs over 5 years with positive TRAb. The authors made the TCR library using RNA they extracted from PBMCs. The TCR sequence derives from a woman aged 40 to 50 with Graves disease. The sample was peripheral blood mononuclear cells (PBMCs), taken when the disease was refractory, from a patient treated with antithyroid drugs.

As DNA, the CDR3 is TGTGCCAGCAGCCCTGGGGCGGGACACGGATGGGCCGGGGAGCTGTTTTTT. Translated: CASSPGAGHGWAGELFF. The chain joins TRBV13 to TRBJ2-2; D is perhaps TRBD1 or TRBD2 (6 bases each). Germline CDR1 and CDR2: PRHDT and FYEKMQ (reference sequence). The CDR3 totals 17 residues. V was pared by 5 bases and J by 6 bases, with 22 bases between.